Listed here are 13 T cell receptor beta chains from one sample, sequenced in a study of blood T cells in healthy people across ages. Through a sample-barcoded 5' primer and a J-beta primer mix, a second PCR was run for roughly 7 to 12 cycles. TCRdb re-called the 5' RACE reads with MiXCR, one entry per CDR3 protein. Among approximately 780,000 distinct CDR3 sequences listed, under 30% were seen once. These data are also associated with another study on T cells of mothers and their children.

Sequenced input: blood. These receptors were collected from a boy under 18 in good health.

The rearrangement links TRBV5-1 to TRBJ2-7; D unresolved. Germline CDR1 and CDR2: SGHRS and YFSETQ. V was clipped by 0 bases and J by 0 bases, with 13 bases between them. The CDR3 totals 16 residues. In nucleotides, the CDR3 is TGCGCCAGCAGCTTGGGCGGATCTTCCCTCTCCTACGAGCAGTACTTC. Translating gives CASSLGGSSLSYEQYF. The full variable domain, completed using reference TRBV5-1 and TRBJ2-7, is KAGVTQTPRYLIKTRGQQVTLSCSPISGHRSVSWYQQTPGQGLQFLFEYFSETQRNKGNFPGRFSGRQFSNSRSEMNVSTLELGDSALYLCASSLGGSSLSYEQYFGPGTRLTVT.

This clonotype was seen a handful of times. This chain joins TRBV2 and TRBJ1-1; no definite D call. In germline, CDR1 is SNHLY, CDR2 FYNNEI. The CDR3 runs to 13 residues. V was clipped by 2 bases and J by 4 bases, with 8 bases between them. The CDR3 protein is CASSEKWSTEAFF. CDR3 nucleotide sequence: TGTGCCAGCAGTGAAAAGTGGAGCACTGAAGCTTTCTTT.

This clonotype was seen more than once but under ten times. CDR3 region: CASTKGREGTEAFF. The CDR3 coding sequence is TGTGCCAGCACCAAAGGGCGGGAAGGGACTGAAGCTTTCTTT. This chain uses TRBV2 with TRBJ1-1; D ambiguous. The CDR3 contains 14 residues. V was cut by 7 bases and J by 5 bases, with 17 bases left in between. Germline V gene lookup returns CDR1 SNHLY and CDR2 FYNNEI.

The chain recombines TRBV9 with TRBJ2-3, with 8 bases fitting TRBD2. Trimming took 4 bases from V and 0 from J; bases not matched to a gene: 7. CDR1 is SGDLS, CDR2 YYNGEE, per germline. This CDR3 is built from 16 residues. The CDR3 loop is CASSYNSGESTDTQYF. The CDR3 DNA reads as TGTGCCAGCAGCTACAATAGCGGGGAAAGCACAGATACGCAGTATTTT.

The sample holds a few counts of this clonotype. The rearrangement links TRBV12-5 to TRBJ2-3, with D tentatively TRBD2 (6 bases). The CDR3 is made up of 17 amino acids. Looked up from germline, CDR1 is LGHNT and CDR2 is FRNRAP. V lost 1 base, J lost 1 base, and 15 bases lay in between. CDR3 loop: CASGLAYGREGTDTQYF. DNA for the CDR3: TGTGCTAGTGGTTTGGCCTACGGCAGGGAGGGCACAGATACGCAGTATTTT.

The chain uses TRBV5-1 and TRBJ2-7; tentatively, D is TRBD1 or TRBD2 (5 bases each). The CDR3 spans 13 residues. Germline V gene data show CDR1 as SGHRS and CDR2 as YFSETQ. Trimming removed 8 bases from V and 7 bases from J, with 19 bases in between. CDR3 protein: CASNNFRDPEQYF. As DNA, the CDR3 is TGCGCCAGTAACAACTTCCGGGACCCAGAGCAGTACTTC. Complete variable domain (other parts from reference TRBV5-1 and TRBJ2-7): KAGVTQTPRYLIKTRGQQVTLSCSPISGHRSVSWYQQTPGQGLQFLFEYFSETQRNKGNFPGRFSGRQFSNSRSEMNVSTLELGDSALYLCASNNFRDPEQYFGPGTRLTVT.

This clonotype has a handful of counts. The CDR3 DNA sequence: TGCAGCGTCAGCGGGTTATCCTACAATGAGCAGTTCTTC. Translation: CSVSGLSYNEQFF. This rearrangement joins TRBV29-1 to TRBJ2-1; possibly TRBD2 for D (6 bases). CDR3 length equals 13 residues. V was trimmed by 6 bases and J by 1 base, leaving 10 bases between them. Germline V lookup: CDR1 SQVTM, CDR2 ANQGSEA.

The genes are TRBV7-9 and TRBJ2-7, with D possibly matching TRBD1 (5 bases). Germline CDR1 SEHNR, CDR2 FQNEAQ (reference sequence). The V and J ends lost 8 bases and 0 bases respectively, with 20 bases between them. CDR3 length: 16 amino acids. CDR3 loop: CASVPTRDSLSYEQYF. CDR3 bases: TGTGCCAGCGTCCCTACGAGAGACAGTCTCTCCTACGAGCAGTACTTC. The complete variable domain, with remaining parts taken from reference TRBV7-9 and TRBJ2-7, reads DTGVSQNPRHKITKRGQNVTFRCDPISEHNRLYWYRQTLGQGPEFLTYFQNEAQLEKSRLLSDRFSAERPKGSFSTLEIQRTEQGDSAMYLCASVPTRDSLSYEQYFGPGTRLTVT.

The sample holds a few counts of this clonotype. The chain combines TRBV4-1 with TRBJ1-4; no reliable D call. This CDR3 region has 13 residues. Germline V gene sequence: CDR1 MGHRA, CDR2 YSYEKL. V lost 4 bases to trimming and J lost 4 bases, with 7 bases between them. CDR3 in amino acids: CASSPLSNEKLFF. CDR3 in DNA: TGCGCCAGCAGCCCATTGAGTAATGAAAAACTGTTTTTT.

The CDR3 sequence: CASTDDRGLDTDTQYF. DNA of the CDR3: TGTGCCAGCACCGACGACAGGGGACTTGACACAGATACGCAGTATTTT. The gene calls are TRBV6-2 or TRBV6-3 and TRBJ2-3; 8 bases are shared with TRBD1. V lost 7 bases, J lost 2 bases, and 11 bases stayed unmatched. The CDR3 is made up of 16 amino acids. Germline V gene data show CDR1 as MNHEY and CDR2 as SVGEGT.

The chain carries TRBV29-1 and TRBJ2-5, with D possibly being TRBD1 (5 bases). Deletions cut 4 bases from V and 3 bases from J, with 12 bases between. In germline, CDR1 is SQVTM, CDR2 ANQGSEA. The CDR3 has 13 residues. Here the CDR3 reads CSVVADNEETQYF. CDR3 coding DNA: TGCAGCGTTGTTGCGGACAACGAAGAGACCCAGTACTTC.

The rearrangement links TRBV20-1 to TRBJ1-2; no clear D. V was pared by 5 bases and J by 8 bases, with 12 bases between. The CDR3 runs 11 residues. Germline values: CDR1 DFQATT, CDR2 SNEGSKA (reference sequence). CDR3 in amino acids: CSAPWPGGYTF. The CDR3 DNA reads as TGCAGTGCTCCCTGGCCGGGGGGCTACACCTTC.

This clonotype showed up just a few times. This chain joins TRBV2 and TRBJ2-5; TRBD2 matches at 13 bases. Per the germline V gene, CDR1 is SNHLY and CDR2 is FYNNEI. The CDR3 has 16 residues. V was pared by 5 bases and J by 3 bases, with 6 bases of the junction left unmatched. The CDR3 nucleotides read TGTGCCAGCAGTTACGAAGGACTAGCGGGAGAAGAGACCCAGTACTTC. Protein: CASSYEGLAGEETQYF.